These 24 T cell receptor beta chains came from one sample sequenced in a study of post-analysis software for immune sequencing data (dated by TCRdb to the mid-2010s). The paper's findings and limits, for the study overall: Patients showed significantly higher frequencies than controls for several TRBV segments, among them TRBV5-6, TRBV5-1 and TRBV20-1.

Their antigens remain unidentified. The library was obtained by PCR. Sequencing was carried out with an Illumina HiSeq 2500. To reduce PCR and sequencing biases, unique molecular identifiers were built into the TCR beta cDNA libraries. TCRdb reprocessing: public reads trimmed at Q25 with fastp, clones called with MiXCR, in-frame beta chains kept. CDR3 protein sequences are deduplicated, and each keeps its most common genes and DNA. The sample includes a few hundred thousand distinct CDR3 sequences, with less than 45% observed a single time. The ten top clones hold around 10% of the sample. Specimen: blood. The origin of the receptors is a girl aged 5-17 years with multiple sclerosis.

Sample share makes this clonotype medium-sized. The gene calls are TRBV7-3 and TRBJ2-7, with a weak D call TRBD2 (7 bases). V was pared by 5 bases and J by 6 bases, with 14 bases between. Germline loops: CDR1 SGHTA, CDR2 FQGTGA. The CDR3 loop spans 13 amino acids. The DNA of the CDR3 is TGTGCCAGCAGCCCTAGGGGGGGTCCCGAGCAGTACTTC. Its translation is CASSPRGGPEQYF. Filled out from reference TRBV7-3 and TRBJ2-7, the complete variable domain reads GAGVSQTPSNKVTEKGKYVELRCDPISGHTALYWYRQSLGQGPEFLIYFQGTGAADDSGLPNDRFFAVRPEGSVSTLKIQRTERGDSAVYLCASSPRGGPEQYFGPGTRLTVT.

V is TRBV7-6 and J is TRBJ2-5, with D maybe TRBD1 (6 bases). Germline CDR1 reads SGHVS; CDR2 reads FNYEAQ. There are 17 residues in the CDR3. Trimming shortened V by 5 bases and J by 0 bases, and 19 bases separated the two germline ends. CDR3 sequence: CASSPRDTTPYQETQYF. CDR3 sequence (DNA): TGTGCCAGCAGCCCCCGGGACACTACCCCGTACCAAGAGACCCAGTACTTC.

This chain links TRBV9 with TRBJ1-2, with D uncertain. The CDR3 consists of 16 residues. V gave up 0 bases and J gave up 5 bases, with 17 bases separating them. Germline V gene lookup returns CDR1 SGDLS and CDR2 YYNGEE. As DNA, the CDR3 is TGTGCCAGCAGCGTAGACTGGGTCCCGCAACCATATGGCTACACCTTC. Encoded protein: CASSVDWVPQPYGYTF.

J is TRBJ1-2 and V is TRBV29-1; D gene ambiguous. The V end was cut by 5 bases, the J end by 5 bases, with 9 bases between. CDR3 size: 11 residues. The germline V gene has CDR1 SQVTM and CDR2 ANQGSEA. The CDR3 DNA reads as TGCAGCGTTCCTACACGTTATGGCTACACCTTC. It is translated as CSVPTRYGYTF.

This clonotype was observed a few times. The rearrangement links TRBV5-1 to TRBJ2-2, with D possibly matching TRBD2 (5 bases). The length of the CDR3 is 15 residues. Trimming left V 0 bases short and J 0 bases short, with 6 bases between. From germline, CDR1 is SGHRS and CDR2 YFSETQ. CDR3 sequence: CASSLGRPNTGELFF. The DNA of the CDR3 is TGCGCCAGCAGCTTGGGGAGGCCGAACACCGGGGAGCTGTTTTTT.

J is TRBJ2-1 and V is TRBV28; D not resolved. V lost 3 bases and J 14 bases, leaving 26 bases between the germline ends. The CDR3 has 16 amino acids. CDR1 MDHEN and CDR2 SYDVKM come from the germline V gene. The CDR3 coding sequence is TGTGCCAGCAGTTTTCGTGTCCGGGTAAATCGTAGACGGGAGTTCTTC. Its protein product is CASSFRVRVNRRREFF.

V usage is TRBV5-1 and J usage is TRBJ2-7, with 7 positions matching TRBD2. Germline CDR1 reads SGHRS; CDR2 reads YFSETQ. V gave up 0 bases and J gave up 3 bases; unmatched junction bases: 9. The length of the CDR3 is 16 residues. The CDR3 DNA sequence: TGCGCCAGCAGCTTGGAGGGGACTAATGGCCTCTACGAGCAGTACTTC. Its protein is CASSLEGTNGLYEQYF.

The gene calls are TRBV4-1 and TRBJ2-4; 10 bases align to TRBD2. The closer fit of TRBJ2-7 to the DNA end suggests the J call may be wrong. Germline CDR1 MGHRA, CDR2 YSYEKL. The CDR3 is 17 residues long. The CDR3 bases are TGCGCCAGCAGCCTTTCGACCGGGACTAGCGCTGTCTACGAGCAGTACTTC. Its translation: CASSLSTGTSAVYEQYF.

V and J are TRBV5-1 and TRBJ2-7; 10 bases align to TRBD1. The length of the CDR3 is 14 residues. Germline loops: CDR1 SGHRS, CDR2 YFSETQ. The V and J ends lost 9 bases and 2 bases, in that order; junction bases with no gene match: 8. In nucleotides, the CDR3 is TGCGCCACCAGACCGGGGACAGGGGCCTACGAGCAGTACTTC. As protein: CATRPGTGAYEQYF.

This clonotype was counted a few times. The chain carries TRBV15 and TRBJ2-4; TRBD1 or TRBD2 may be the D gene (6 bases each). Deletions cut 0 bases from V and 13 bases from J, with 19 bases between. Germline-derived CDR1 and CDR2 are LNHNV and YYDKDF (reference sequence). The CDR3 runs to 15 residues. The CDR3 spells CATSRDSRGTGAQYF. The DNA of the CDR3 is TGTGCCACCAGCAGAGACTCGAGGGGGACTGGGGCCCAGTACTTC.

This clonotype has more than one count but fewer than ten. This rearrangement joins TRBV20-1 to TRBJ2-7; D is possibly TRBD2 (5 bases). CDR1 and CDR2 from the germline V gene are DFQATT and SNEGSKA (reference sequence). The CDR3 has 12 residues. Trimming cost V 6 bases and J 5 bases, with 14 bases left between them. DNA for the CDR3: TGCAGTGCGGAGGTTACCTTCGACGAGCAGTACTTC. This codes for CSAEVTFDEQYF.

The genes are TRBV7-3 and TRBJ2-1, with 13 bases identical to TRBD2. Germline trimming cut 5 bases from V and 3 bases from J; bases unmatched to any gene: 16. CDR1 and CDR2 (germline): SGHTA, FQGTGA. The CDR3 is 20 amino acids. The CDR3, as DNA: TGTGCCAGCAGCCCTCACTACGGGACTAGCGGGACCCTTTTCTACAATGAGCAGTTCTTC. As protein: CASSPHYGTSGTLFYNEQFF.

V usage is TRBV6-6 and J usage is TRBJ2-2; no reliable D call. V lost 2 bases to trimming and J lost 6 bases, with 16 bases between them. CDR3 length: 16 amino acids. Germline CDR1 MNHNY, CDR2 SVGAGI (reference sequence). CDR3 bases: TGTGCCAGCAGTTACAATAGCCCCTACGGGCCCGGGGAGCTGTTTTTT. This translates into CASSYNSPYGPGELFF.

The chain carries TRBV5-1 and TRBJ2-3; 11 nucleotides line up with TRBD2. With 4 bases clipped from V and 3 bases from J, the junction kept 4 bases outside the gene matches. From germline, CDR1 is SGHRS and CDR2 YFSETQ. This CDR3 region has 15 residues. CDR3 DNA: TGCGCCAGCAGCCCGGGACTAGCGGTAACAGATACGCAGTATTTT. It yields the protein CASSPGLAVTDTQYF.

This clonotype has only one observation. V and J are TRBV6-2 or TRBV6-3 and TRBJ2-5, with 9 bases fitting TRBD2. Trimming took 5 bases from V and 11 from J; bases not matched to a gene: 18. Germline V CDR1 and CDR2: MNHEY, SVGEGT. The CDR3 totals 16 residues. The CDR3 is CASSKLAGRSYSEQYF. The CDR3 DNA reads as TGTGCCAGCAGTAAACTAGCGGGCCGCTCCTACAGTGAGCAGTACTTC.

This chain links TRBV7-2 with TRBJ1-1; the match to TRBD1 covers 11 bases. The length of the CDR3 is 15 residues. V shed 0 bases and J 4 bases; nucleotides not matched to a gene: 1. Germline V CDR1 and CDR2: SGHTA, FQGNSA. The CDR3 sequence is CASSLAGTGGTEAFF. CDR3 sequence (DNA): TGTGCCAGCAGCTTAGCAGGGACAGGGGGCACTGAAGCTTTCTTT.

The chain is built from TRBV7-9 and TRBJ1-1; D gene uncertain. Trimming stripped 0 bases from V and 1 base from J, with 9 bases between. This CDR3 comprises 15 residues. The germline V gene has CDR1 SEHNR and CDR2 FQNEAQ (reference sequence). This CDR3 is CASSLAGRTNTEAFF. For the CDR3, the DNA is TGTGCCAGCAGCTTAGCCGGGCGGACGAACACTGAAGCTTTCTTT. The full variable domain, rest sourced from reference TRBV7-9 and TRBJ1-1, is DTGVSQNPRHKITKRGQNVTFRCDPISEHNRLYWYRQTLGQGPEFLTYFQNEAQLEKSRLLSDRFSAERPKGSFSTLEIQRTEQGDSAMYLCASSLAGRTNTEAFFGQGTRLTVV.

The chain employs TRBV20-1 and TRBJ1-1, with 7 bases matching TRBD1. This CDR3 is 13 amino acids long. Germline V CDR1 and CDR2: DFQATT, SNEGSKA (reference sequence). The trim removed 6 bases at V and 1 base at J, leaving 5 bases unmatched. The CDR3 DNA reads as TGCAGTGCCCTAAGGGGGCCGAACACTGAAGCTTTCTTT. Amino acid sequence: CSALRGPNTEAFF.

The rearrangement joins TRBV7-2 to TRBJ2-5; D unclear. V dropped 5 bases and J dropped 5 bases, with 18 bases sitting between them. The CDR3 runs 15 residues. Per the germline V gene, CDR1 is SGHTA and CDR2 is FQGNSA. CDR3: CASSPLVSFRETQYF. CDR3 DNA: TGTGCCAGCAGCCCCCTCGTGAGCTTTCGGGAGACCCAGTACTTC.

The chain's CDR3 is CASSVASSTDTQYF. Written as DNA, the CDR3 is TGTGCCAGCAGCGTAGCTTCCAGCACAGATACGCAGTATTTT. V usage is TRBV9 and J usage is TRBJ2-3; D gene unclear. With 0 bases removed from V and 0 bases from J, the gap between germline ends came to 5 bases. The CDR3 length is 14 residues. CDR1 and CDR2 (germline): SGDLS, YYNGEE.

This clonotype has just a few counts. CDR3 sequence reads: CSTPSTGVSSTDTQYF. CDR3 nucleotides: TGCAGCACACCGTCAACAGGAGTTTCTAGCACAGATACGCAGTATTTT. This rearrangement joins TRBV29-1 to TRBJ2-3, with a weak D call TRBD1 (5 bases). Germline CDR1 is SQVTM and CDR2 is ANQGSEA. V lost 8 bases and J lost 0, with 21 bases in between. This CDR3 comprises 16 residues.

V and J are TRBV19 and TRBJ2-5; tentative D call: TRBD1 (6 bases). TRBJ2-7 explains the end of the DNA better; the J call may be wrong. The CDR3 is 14 residues long. The germline V gene has CDR1 LNHDA and CDR2 SQIVND (reference sequence). The CDR3 DNA reads TGTGCCAGTAGTCGCCCGGGACATTCCTACGAGCAGTACTTC. It specifies CASSRPGHSYEQYF.

This chain uses TRBV7-9 with TRBJ2-7; TRBD2 might be the D (6 bases). The V end lost 5 bases, the J end lost 1 base, and 15 bases lay between the germline ends. The CDR3 length is 15 residues. Germline V gene sequence: CDR1 SEHNR, CDR2 FQNEAQ (reference sequence). CDR3 protein: CASSPREESSYEQYF. For the CDR3, the DNA is TGTGCCAGCAGCCCCAGGGAGGAGTCTTCCTACGAGCAGTACTTC. The variable domain in full, completed from reference TRBV7-9 and TRBJ2-7, reads DTGVSQNPRHKITKRGQNVTFRCDPISEHNRLYWYRQTLGQGPEFLTYFQNEAQLEKSRLLSDRFSAERPKGSFSTLEIQRTEQGDSAMYLCASSPREESSYEQYFGPGTRLTVT.

The chain combines TRBV3-1 with TRBJ2-4; D is possibly TRBD1 (6 bases). The DNA end lines up better with TRBJ2-7; the J call may be wrong. In germline, CDR1 is LGHDT, CDR2 YNNKEL (reference sequence). This CDR3 contains 13 residues. The CDR3 region has the DNA TGTGCCAGCAGCCGTGGGGACAACTACGAGCAGTACTTC. Residues: CASSRGDNYEQYF.